This passage covers 16 T cell receptor beta chains from one sample sequenced in a study of blood T cells in healthy people across ages. For the second PCR, which ran for roughly 7 to 11 cycles, a sample-barcoded 5' primer and a J-beta primer mix were used. MiXCR, run by TCRdb on the 5' RACE reads, gives a single entry per CDR3 protein. The sample carries roughly 1.5 million distinct CDR3 sequences, approximately 43% recorded once. Source material: blood. These receptors all stem from a woman aged 18-35 years in good health.

This clonotype came up many times. The rearrangement uses TRBV12-3 or TRBV12-4 and TRBJ2-7; D ambiguous. V was clipped by 1 base and J by 2 bases, with 12 bases between them. The length of the CDR3 is 15 residues. Here the CDR3 DNA reads TGTGCCAGCAGTTTAGGCTCCAGACGAACCTACGAGCAGTACTTC. Amino acid sequence: CASSLGSRRTYEQYF.

The chain recombines TRBV20-1 with TRBJ2-5; either TRBD1 or TRBD2 may supply D (5 bases each). The CDR3 extends over 14 amino acids. Germline values: CDR1 DFQATT, CDR2 SNEGSKA (reference sequence). The germline V and J ends were trimmed by 5 bases and 6 bases, with 19 bases remaining between them. The CDR3 sequence is CSASRGRGGQTQYF. In DNA form, the CDR3 reads TGCAGTGCTTCGAGGGGTAGGGGTGGACAGACCCAGTACTTC.

This clonotype turned up a few times. A read error may account for a junction end that differs from germline. The J gene is TRBJ2-7, the V gene TRBV12-3 or TRBV12-4, with D tentatively TRBD2 (6 bases). This CDR3 comprises 12 residues. The CDR3 nucleotides read TGTGCCAGCACTTTAGTGGGGGGAGAGCAGTACTTC. Its translation: CASTLVGGEQYF.

This chain uses TRBV11-2 with TRBJ2-5; 13 nucleotides align to TRBD2. Germline V gene data show CDR1 as SGHAT and CDR2 as FQNNGV. J lost 11 bases, V lost 4 bases, and 13 bases had no gene match. The CDR3 contains 16 residues. The DNA for the CDR3 is TGTGCCAGCAGCTACCGTGGGACTAGCGGGGTTAAGGAGCAGTACTTC. Amino acids: CASSYRGTSGVKEQYF.

J is TRBJ2-5 and V is TRBV20-1, with TRBD2 matching 9 bases. The CDR3 spans 14 residues. Germline V gives CDR1 DFQATT, CDR2 SNEGSKA (reference sequence). V was pared by 2 bases and J by 11 bases, with 12 bases of the junction left unmatched. The CDR3 is CSARPSGRYDEQYF. The CDR3 DNA follows: TGCAGTGCTAGACCCAGCGGGAGGTATGATGAGCAGTACTTC.

The genes are TRBV7-9 and TRBJ2-1, with D possibly being TRBD1 (6 bases). Trimming left V 5 bases short and J 10 bases short, with 24 bases between. Germline assignment: CDR1 SEHNR and CDR2 FQNEAQ (reference sequence). This CDR3 is 16 amino acids long. CDR3 residues: CASSKSTTGITYEQFF. In nucleotides, the CDR3 is TGTGCCAGCAGCAAATCCACGACAGGAATTACCTACGAGCAGTTCTTC.

The sample holds many counts of this clonotype. V gene TRBV24-1 combines with J gene TRBJ2-3; D gene unclear. From germline, CDR1 is KGHDR and CDR2 SFDVKD. The CDR3 runs 13 residues. Trimming took off 4 bases at V and 12 bases at J, with 16 bases between the two ends. The CDR3 here is CATSDPALRRQYF. CDR3 coding DNA: TGTGCCACCAGTGACCCCGCGTTGAGACGACAGTATTTT.

The chain joins TRBV21-1 to TRBJ1-1; the D call in the table, TRBD1, was not verified against the DNA. TRBV21-1 is a pseudogene segment. This CDR3 is 18 amino acids long. DNA for the CDR3: TGTGCCAGCAGCAAAATCTCAGGCGTTCCCCCAGGGGACTCTGAAGCTTTCTTT. Its protein product is CASSKISGVPPGDSEAFF.

This clonotype was seen only a few times. This rearrangement joins TRBV5-1 to TRBJ2-7, with D uncertain. CDR1 and CDR2 from the germline V gene are SGHRS and YFSETQ. The V end was cut by 2 bases, the J end by 0 bases, with 9 bases between. The CDR3 is made up of 14 amino acids. The CDR3 here is CASSFGSDSYEQYF. CDR3 sequence (DNA): TGCGCCAGCAGCTTTGGCTCGGACTCCTACGAGCAGTACTTC.

This clonotype was picked up a small number of times. V and J are TRBV29-1 and TRBJ2-1, with D uncertain. In germline, CDR1 is SQVTM, CDR2 ANQGSEA. CDR3 length equals 13 residues. V lost 4 bases to trimming and J lost 2 bases, with 9 bases between them. CDR3 loop: CSVGIYAYNEQFF. The CDR3 region has the DNA TGCAGCGTTGGGATCTACGCCTACAATGAGCAGTTCTTC.

There are a few counts of this clonotype. This chain connects TRBV6-2 or TRBV6-3 to TRBJ1-2; weak D call: TRBD1 (5 bases). V lost 7 bases to trimming and J lost 2 bases, with 14 bases between them. CDR3 length: 14 amino acids. Germline-derived CDR1 and CDR2 are MNHEY and SVGEGT. The CDR3 nucleotides are TGTGCCAGCAAAAAAGGGACTTCAAACTATGGCTACACCTTC. Translating gives CASKKGTSNYGYTF.

This clonotype occurred a few times. The rearrangement uses TRBV6-2 or TRBV6-3 and TRBJ2-3, with a weak D call TRBD1 (6 bases). CDR1 and CDR2 (germline): MNHEY, SVGEGT. The CDR3 contains 13 residues. V dropped 6 bases and J dropped 2 bases, with 9 bases sitting between them. CDR3 sequence (DNA): TGTGCCAGCAGCAACAGGGTCACAGATACGCAGTATTTT. Translating it yields CASSNRVTDTQYF.

The V call is TRBV5-4, the J call TRBJ1-2, with TRBD1 as a possible D gene (5 bases). Trimming took off 4 bases at V and 4 bases at J, with 11 bases between the two ends. Germline assignment: CDR1 SGHNT and CDR2 YYREEE (reference sequence). This CDR3 spans 13 amino acids. CDR3 region: CASSTNRFYGYTF. CDR3 nucleotide sequence: TGTGCCAGCAGCACCAACAGGTTCTATGGCTACACCTTC. Drawing the rest from reference TRBV5-4 and TRBJ1-2, the complete variable domain is ETGVTQSPTHLIKTRGQQVTLRCSSQSGHNTVSWYQQALGQGPQFIFQYYREEENGRGNFPPRFSGLQFPNYSSELNVNALELDDSALYLCASSTNRFYGYTFGSGTRLTVV.

The chain combines TRBV7-9 with TRBJ1-2; a possible D gene is TRBD1 (6 bases). V was shortened by 3 bases and J by 6 bases, with 14 bases between the two germline ends. This CDR3 is built from 14 residues. Germline V CDR1 and CDR2: SEHNR, FQNEAQ (reference sequence). DNA of the CDR3: TGTGCCAGCAGCTTTCAGGGGCAGGTGCATGGCTACACCTTC. Its translation is CASSFQGQVHGYTF.

The chain carries TRBV15 and TRBJ2-4, with D perhaps TRBD1 (5 bases). The V and J ends lost 6 bases and 5 bases respectively, with 14 bases between them. Germline values: CDR1 LNHNV, CDR2 YYDKDF (reference sequence). The CDR3 runs 14 residues. This CDR3 reads CATSLRQSENIQYF. As DNA, the CDR3 is TGTGCCACCAGTTTAAGACAGTCCGAAAACATTCAGTACTTC. The variable domain in full, completed from reference TRBV15 and TRBJ2-4, reads DAMVIQNPRYQVTQFGKPVTLSCSQTLNHNVMYWYQQKSSQAPKLLFHYYDKDFNNEADTPDNFQSRRPNTSFCFLDIRSPGLGDTAMYLCATSLRQSENIQYFGAGTRLSVL.

This clonotype was observed a few times. This chain connects TRBV4-2 to TRBJ2-7; D is unresolved. Germline V gene data show CDR1 as LGHNA and CDR2 as YNFKEQ. V shed 3 bases and J shed 7 bases, with 13 bases lying between them. The CDR3 runs 13 residues. The CDR3, as DNA: TGTGCCAGCAGCCAGCCCCACGAGGAGGAGCAGTACTTC. It yields the protein CASSQPHEEEQYF.